The 20 T cell receptor beta chains given below trace back to one sample, sequenced in a study of T cells expressing NK-cell markers. Reanalyzing the 5' RACE reads, TCRdb keeps one entry per CDR3 protein, without DNA. This listing includes 300,000 to 500,000 distinct CDR3 sequences. The sample consisted of blood T cells: a sorted CD56 or NKG2C T cell subset, CD4+ or CD8+ T cells, or bulk PBMC T cells (not recorded which). Receptors were obtained from a woman aged 50 to 60 in good health.

The chain employs TRBV19 and TRBJ2-2; as DNA is missing, the TRBD2 call by TCRdb cannot be tested. The CDR3 consists of 14 residues. Germline V CDR1 and CDR2: LNHDA, SQIVND (reference sequence). This CDR3 reads CASSSGSDTGELFF.

The rearrangement links TRBV7-8 to TRBJ1-1; TCRdb designates TRBD1, a call that cannot be tested without DNA. Germline assignment: CDR1 SGHVS and CDR2 FQNEAQ. This CDR3 spans 14 amino acids. The chain's CDR3 is CASSLRQGSNEAFF.

The J gene is TRBJ2-1, the V gene TRBV5-5; TCRdb's assignment of TRBD2 cannot be checked, as there is no DNA. From germline, CDR1 is SGHKS and CDR2 YYEKEE (reference sequence). The CDR3 contains 17 residues. Here the CDR3 reads CASRLGGLAGHYNEQFF.

The chain has TRBV2 and TRBJ2-3. The CDR3 is 13 residues long. CDR1 and CDR2 from the germline V gene are SNHLY and FYNNEI. The CDR3 is CASTGRITDTQYF.

The V and J genes are TRBV19 and TRBJ2-1; TCRdb returns TRBD2, unconfirmable since there is no DNA. The CDR3 contains 15 residues. CDR1 and CDR2 from the germline V gene are LNHDA and SQIVND (reference sequence). CDR3 protein: CASSIWGLAYNEQFF.

The V and J genes are TRBV7-2 and TRBJ2-3. CDR1 SGHTA and CDR2 FQGNSA come from the germline V gene. The CDR3 has 15 residues. CDR3 residues: CASSLGFYSTDTQYF.

The CDR3 sequence: CAISVGTGLDQPQHF. The chain recombines TRBV10-3 with TRBJ1-5; as DNA is missing, the TRBD1 call by TCRdb cannot be tested. The CDR3 loop spans 15 amino acids. Germline V gives CDR1 ENHRY, CDR2 SYGVKD.

This chain connects TRBV20-1 to TRBJ1-5; the TRBD1 assignment by TCRdb is unverifiable without DNA. Germline CDR1 reads DFQATT; CDR2 reads SNEGSKA (reference sequence). The CDR3 is made up of 13 amino acids. CDR3 residues: CSARQGASQPQHF.

The CDR3 reads CASSERLTGENTGELFF. V usage is TRBV7-7 and J usage is TRBJ2-2; with no DNA, the TCRdb D assignment of TRBD1 cannot be verified. Germline V CDR1 and CDR2: SSHAT, FNYEAQ (reference sequence). The CDR3 has 17 amino acids.

The chain uses TRBV6-5 and TRBJ2-3; absent DNA, TCRdb's TRBD1 call cannot be checked. CDR1 MNHEY and CDR2 SVGAGI come from the germline V gene. This CDR3 has 12 amino acids. The CDR3 reads CASRQGVDTQYF.

J is TRBJ2-5 and V is TRBV2. Germline V gene data show CDR1 as SNHLY and CDR2 as FYNNEI. The CDR3 consists of 13 residues. CDR3 residues: CASSVRFQETQYF.

V gene TRBV10-2 combines with J gene TRBJ2-1; the TCRdb call, TRBD1, lacks DNA for checking. This CDR3 has 15 residues. The germline gives CDR1 WSHSY, CDR2 SAAADI. The CDR3 region is CATRSRGGIYNEQFF.

The chain couples TRBV6-5 to TRBJ2-1; lacking DNA, the TRBD2 call made by TCRdb goes unchecked. This CDR3 has 15 amino acids. Germline lookup yields CDR1 MNHEY and CDR2 SVGAGI. The CDR3 loop reads CASSYPAGVANEQFF.

This sequence joins TRBV9 and TRBJ2-1. Looked up from germline, CDR1 is SGDLS and CDR2 is YYNGEE. The CDR3 length is 15 residues. The CDR3 here is CASKVGADSYNEQFF.

V gene TRBV27 combines with J gene TRBJ2-1; checking the TCRdb D call of TRBD2 is not possible without DNA. Germline lookup yields CDR1 MNHEY and CDR2 SMNVEV (reference sequence). The CDR3 loop spans 16 amino acids. The CDR3 loop is CASRALAGGAMNEQFF.

The genes are TRBV12-3 or TRBV12-4 and TRBJ1-5; TCRdb designates TRBD1, a call that cannot be tested without DNA. CDR3 length equals 16 residues. The CDR3 reads CASSFSSGHGNQPQHF.

The chain has TRBV29-1 and TRBJ2-7. Germline V gene lookup returns CDR1 SQVTM and CDR2 ANQGSEA. This CDR3 has 13 residues. The CDR3 is CSVGDFNSYEQYF.

The rearrangement uses TRBV7-6 and TRBJ1-6. CDR1 is SGHVS, CDR2 FNYEAQ, per germline. This CDR3 has 15 residues. The CDR3 here is CASSLEANYNSPLHF.

The V gene is TRBV12-3 or TRBV12-4, the J gene TRBJ2-1; the TRBD1 assignment by TCRdb is unverifiable without DNA. This CDR3 region has 14 residues. The CDR3 is CASVFVGRGNEQFF.

The chain has TRBV29-1 and TRBJ1-4. Germline lookup yields CDR1 SQVTM and CDR2 ANQGSEA. This CDR3 is built from 13 residues. This CDR3 reads CSVGRLENEKLFF.